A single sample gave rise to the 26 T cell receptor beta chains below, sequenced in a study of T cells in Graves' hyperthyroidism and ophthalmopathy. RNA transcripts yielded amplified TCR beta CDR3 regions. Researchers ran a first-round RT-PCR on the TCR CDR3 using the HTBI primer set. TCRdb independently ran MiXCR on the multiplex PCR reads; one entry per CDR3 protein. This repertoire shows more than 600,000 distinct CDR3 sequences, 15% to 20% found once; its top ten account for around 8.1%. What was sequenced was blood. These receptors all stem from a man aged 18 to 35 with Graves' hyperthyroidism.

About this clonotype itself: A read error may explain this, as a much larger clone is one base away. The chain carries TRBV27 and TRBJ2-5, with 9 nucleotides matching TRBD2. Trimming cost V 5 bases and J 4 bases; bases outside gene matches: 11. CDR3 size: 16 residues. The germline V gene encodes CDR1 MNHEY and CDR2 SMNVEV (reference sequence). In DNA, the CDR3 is TGTGCCAGCAGTACACGGACTAGCGCGAGTGCAGAGACCCAGTACTTC. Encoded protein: CASSTRTSASAETQYF.

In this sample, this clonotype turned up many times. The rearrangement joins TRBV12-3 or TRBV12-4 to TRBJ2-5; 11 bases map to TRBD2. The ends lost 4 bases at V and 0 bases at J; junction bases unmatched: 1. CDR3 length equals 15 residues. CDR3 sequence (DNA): TGTGCCAGCAGTTCGGGACTAGCGGACCAAGAGACCCAGTACTTC. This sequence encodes CASSSGLADQETQYF.

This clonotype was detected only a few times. DNA for the CDR3: TGTGCCAGCAGCCCGTCCACAGGGGACACTGAAGCTTTCTTT. It translates to CASSPSTGDTEAFF. The gene calls are TRBV11-1 and TRBJ1-1; 7 bases are shared with TRBD1. This CDR3 has 14 amino acids. Germline assignment: CDR1 SGHAT and CDR2 FQDESV (reference sequence). J gave up 3 bases and V 5 bases, and 6 bases lay outside the gene matches. Together with reference TRBV11-1 and TRBJ1-1, the CDR3 gives the full variable domain: EAEVAQSPRYKITEKSQAVAFWCDPISGHATLYWYRQILGQGPELLVQFQDESVVDDSQLPKDRFSAERLKGVDSTLKIQPAELGDSAMYLCASSPSTGDTEAFFGQGTRLTVV.

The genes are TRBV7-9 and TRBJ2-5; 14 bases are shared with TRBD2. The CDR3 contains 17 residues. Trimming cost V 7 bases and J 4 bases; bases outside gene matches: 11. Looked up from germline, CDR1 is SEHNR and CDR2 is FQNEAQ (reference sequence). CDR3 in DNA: TGTGCCAGCATCCTCAATTCCGGGACTAGCGGGAGAGAGACCCAGTACTTC. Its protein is CASILNSGTSGRETQYF.

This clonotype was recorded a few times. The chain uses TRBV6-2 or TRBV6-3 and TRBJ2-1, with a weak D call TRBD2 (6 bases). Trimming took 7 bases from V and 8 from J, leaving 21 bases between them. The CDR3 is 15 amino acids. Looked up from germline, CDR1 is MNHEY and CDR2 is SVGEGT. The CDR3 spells CASIPGTFPMDEQFF. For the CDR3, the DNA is TGTGCCAGCATCCCCGGGACTTTCCCTATGGATGAGCAGTTCTTC.

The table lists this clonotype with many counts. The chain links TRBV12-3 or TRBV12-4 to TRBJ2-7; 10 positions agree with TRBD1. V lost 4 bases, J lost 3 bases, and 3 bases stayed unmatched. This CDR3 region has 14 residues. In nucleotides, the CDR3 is TGTGCCAGCAGTTGGACAGGGGGGGGCTACGAGCAGTACTTC. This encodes CASSWTGGGYEQYF.

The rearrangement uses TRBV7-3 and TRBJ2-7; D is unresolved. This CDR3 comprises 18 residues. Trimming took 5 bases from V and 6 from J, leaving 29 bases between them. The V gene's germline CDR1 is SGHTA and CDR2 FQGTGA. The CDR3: CASSLRLQPIFKTSEQYF. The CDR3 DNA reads TGTGCCAGCAGCCTAAGACTCCAACCCATCTTCAAAACGTCCGAGCAGTACTTC.

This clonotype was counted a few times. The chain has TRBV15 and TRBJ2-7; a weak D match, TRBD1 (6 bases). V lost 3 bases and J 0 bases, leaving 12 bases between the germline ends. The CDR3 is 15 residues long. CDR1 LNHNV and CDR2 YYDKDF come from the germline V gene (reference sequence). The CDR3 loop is CATSRAGTPSYEQYF. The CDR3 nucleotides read TGTGCCACCAGCAGGGCCGGGACACCCTCCTACGAGCAGTACTTC.

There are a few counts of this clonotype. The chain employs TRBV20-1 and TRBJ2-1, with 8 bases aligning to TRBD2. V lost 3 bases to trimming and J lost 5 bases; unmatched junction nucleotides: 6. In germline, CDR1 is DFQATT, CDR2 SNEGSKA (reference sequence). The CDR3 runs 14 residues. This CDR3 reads CSASGREENNEQFF. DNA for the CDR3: TGCAGTGCTAGCGGGCGGGAGGAAAACAATGAGCAGTTCTTC.

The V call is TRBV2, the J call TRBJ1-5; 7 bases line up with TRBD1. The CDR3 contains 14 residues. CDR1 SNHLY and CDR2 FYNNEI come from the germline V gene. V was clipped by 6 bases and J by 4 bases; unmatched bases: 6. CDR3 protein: CASRGGRENQPQHF. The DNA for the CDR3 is TGTGCCAGCAGAGGGGGCAGGGAAAATCAGCCCCAGCATTTT.

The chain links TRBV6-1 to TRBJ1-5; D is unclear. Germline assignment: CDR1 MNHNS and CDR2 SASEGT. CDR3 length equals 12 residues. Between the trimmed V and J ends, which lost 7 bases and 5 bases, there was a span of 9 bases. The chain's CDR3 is CASTGSYQPQHF. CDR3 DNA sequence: TGTGCCAGCACGGGGAGCTATCAGCCCCAGCATTTT.

The CDR3 here is CATRGSLNQPQHF. For the CDR3, the DNA is TGTGCCACCCGAGGGTCCCTAAATCAGCCCCAGCATTTT. The rearrangement links TRBV10-3 to TRBJ1-5; unclear D gene. CDR1 and CDR2 (germline): ENHRY, SYGVKD. Trimming stripped 10 bases from V and 4 bases from J, with 14 bases between. This CDR3 comprises 13 residues.

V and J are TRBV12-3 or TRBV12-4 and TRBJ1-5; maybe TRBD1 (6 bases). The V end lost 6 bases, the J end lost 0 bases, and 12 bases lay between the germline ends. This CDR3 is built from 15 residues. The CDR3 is CASRAGDGSNQPQHF. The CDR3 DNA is TGTGCCAGCAGAGCAGGGGATGGTAGCAATCAGCCCCAGCATTTT.

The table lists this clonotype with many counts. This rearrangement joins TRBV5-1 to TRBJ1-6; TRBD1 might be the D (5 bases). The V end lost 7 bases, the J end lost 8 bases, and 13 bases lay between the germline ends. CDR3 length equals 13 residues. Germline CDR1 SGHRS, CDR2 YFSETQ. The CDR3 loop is CASPGLRYSPLHF. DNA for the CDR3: TGCGCCAGCCCGGGACTACGCTATTCACCCCTCCACTTT. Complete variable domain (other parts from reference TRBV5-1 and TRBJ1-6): KAGVTQTPRYLIKTRGQQVTLSCSPISGHRSVSWYQQTPGQGLQFLFEYFSETQRNKGNFPGRFSGRQFSNSRSEMNVSTLELGDSALYLCASPGLRYSPLHFGNGTRLTVT.

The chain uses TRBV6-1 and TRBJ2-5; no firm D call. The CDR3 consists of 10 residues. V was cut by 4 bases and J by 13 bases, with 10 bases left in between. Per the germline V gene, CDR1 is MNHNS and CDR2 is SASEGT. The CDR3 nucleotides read TGTGCCAGCAGTGCTAACGTTCTGTACTTC. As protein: CASSANVLYF.

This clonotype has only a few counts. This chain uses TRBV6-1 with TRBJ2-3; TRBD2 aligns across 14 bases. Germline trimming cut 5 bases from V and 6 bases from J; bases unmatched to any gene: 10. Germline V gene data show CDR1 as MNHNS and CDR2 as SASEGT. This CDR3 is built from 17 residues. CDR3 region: CASSPPGGLAGEDTQYF. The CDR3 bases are TGTGCCAGCAGTCCTCCCGGGGGACTAGCGGGAGAGGATACGCAGTATTTT.

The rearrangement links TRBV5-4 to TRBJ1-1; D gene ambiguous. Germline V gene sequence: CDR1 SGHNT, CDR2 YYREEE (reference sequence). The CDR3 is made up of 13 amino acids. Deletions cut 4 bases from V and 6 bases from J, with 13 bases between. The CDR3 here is CASSAPGLAEAFF. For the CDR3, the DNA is TGTGCCAGCAGCGCTCCGGGCTTGGCTGAAGCTTTCTTT.

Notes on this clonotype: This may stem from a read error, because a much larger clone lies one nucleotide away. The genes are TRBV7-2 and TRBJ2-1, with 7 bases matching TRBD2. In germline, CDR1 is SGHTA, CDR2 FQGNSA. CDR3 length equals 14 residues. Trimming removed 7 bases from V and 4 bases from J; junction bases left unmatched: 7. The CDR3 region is CASTPAGGYNEQFF. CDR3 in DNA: TGTGCCAGCACCCCGGCCGGGGGGTACAATGAGCAGTTCTTC.

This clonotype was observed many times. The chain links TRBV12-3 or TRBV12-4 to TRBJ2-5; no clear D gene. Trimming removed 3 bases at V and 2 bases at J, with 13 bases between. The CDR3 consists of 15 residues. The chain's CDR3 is CASSLLGLGQETQYF. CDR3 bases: TGTGCCAGCAGTTTGTTAGGGTTAGGGCAAGAGACCCAGTACTTC.

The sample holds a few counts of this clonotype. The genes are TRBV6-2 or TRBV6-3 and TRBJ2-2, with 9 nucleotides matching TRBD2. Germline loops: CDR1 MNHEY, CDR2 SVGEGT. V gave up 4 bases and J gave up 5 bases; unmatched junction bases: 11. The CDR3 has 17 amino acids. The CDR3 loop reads CASSSRLAAYWTGELFF. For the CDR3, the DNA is TGTGCCAGCAGTTCCAGACTAGCGGCTTATTGGACCGGGGAGCTGTTTTTT.

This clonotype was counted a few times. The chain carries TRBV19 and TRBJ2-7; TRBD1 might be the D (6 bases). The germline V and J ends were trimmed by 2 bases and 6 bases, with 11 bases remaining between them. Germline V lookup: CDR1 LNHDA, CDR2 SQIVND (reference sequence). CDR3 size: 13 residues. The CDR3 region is CASSIQAGAEQYF. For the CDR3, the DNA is TGTGCCAGTAGTATACAGGCAGGGGCCGAGCAGTACTTC.

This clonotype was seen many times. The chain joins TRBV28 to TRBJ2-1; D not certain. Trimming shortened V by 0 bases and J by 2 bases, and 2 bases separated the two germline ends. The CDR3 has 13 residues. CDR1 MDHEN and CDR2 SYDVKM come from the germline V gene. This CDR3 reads CASSLWPYNEQFF. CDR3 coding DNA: TGTGCCAGCAGTTTATGGCCCTACAATGAGCAGTTCTTC.

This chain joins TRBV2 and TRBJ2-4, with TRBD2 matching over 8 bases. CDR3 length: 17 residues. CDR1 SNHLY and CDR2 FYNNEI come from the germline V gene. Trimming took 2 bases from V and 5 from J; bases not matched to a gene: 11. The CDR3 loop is CASSELGAGAPQNIQYF. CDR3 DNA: TGTGCCAGCAGTGAACTGGGAGCGGGAGCCCCCCAAAACATTCAGTACTTC.

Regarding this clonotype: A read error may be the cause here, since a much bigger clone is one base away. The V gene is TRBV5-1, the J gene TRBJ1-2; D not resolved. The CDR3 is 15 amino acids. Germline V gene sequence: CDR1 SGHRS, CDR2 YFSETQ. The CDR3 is CASSLGPKQIYGYAF. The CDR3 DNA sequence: TGCGCCAGCAGCTTAGGACCGAAACAGATCTATGGCTACGCCTTC.

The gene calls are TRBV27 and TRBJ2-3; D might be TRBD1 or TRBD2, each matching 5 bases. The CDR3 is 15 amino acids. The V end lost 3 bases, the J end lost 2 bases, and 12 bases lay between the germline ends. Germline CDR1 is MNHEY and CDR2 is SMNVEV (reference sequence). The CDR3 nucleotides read TGTGCCAGCAGTTTCGTGGGACCGGACACAGATACGCAGTATTTT. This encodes CASSFVGPDTDTQYF.

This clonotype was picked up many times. CDR3: CASSSLTASNQPQHF. CDR3 in DNA: TGTGCCAGCAGTTCCCTGACGGCCAGCAATCAGCCCCAGCATTTT. This rearrangement joins TRBV6-2 or TRBV6-3 to TRBJ1-5; no definite D call. The germline V gene has CDR1 MNHEY and CDR2 SVGEGT. This CDR3 contains 15 residues. V was shortened by 4 bases and J by 1 base, with 11 bases between the two germline ends.